The 5 T cell receptor beta chains given below trace back to one sample, sequenced in a study of blood T cell repertoires in COVID-19. Sequenced by immunoSEQ multiplex PCR; TCRdb stores in-frame clones only, minus some. The sample carries about 100,000 clones, about four fifths recorded once. Sequencing was carried out using peripheral blood. All receptors come from a woman of 80 years or more with active or convalescent COVID-19.

The chain couples TRBV19 to TRBJ2-5; 9 bases align to TRBD1. Germline CDR1 reads LNHDA; CDR2 reads SQIVND (reference sequence). The CDR3 extends over 14 amino acids. V shed 5 bases and J 2 bases; nucleotides not matched to a gene: 3. CDR3 DNA: TGTGCCAGTAGTCGCGGACAGGGGCAAGAGACCCAGTACTTC. Encoded protein: CASSRGQGQETQYF.

The chain carries TRBV5-4 and TRBJ2-3; 10 bases are shared with TRBD2. The J segment lost 0 bases and the V segment lost 4 bases, leaving 14 bases of the junction unmatched. Germline loops: CDR1 SGHNT, CDR2 YYREEE (reference sequence). The CDR3 has 19 residues. CDR3 coding DNA: TGTGCCAGCAGCCCCAGACTAGCGGGTGCCCTGACTAGCACAGATACGCAGTATTTT. Protein product: CASSPRLAGALTSTDTQYF.

This chain connects TRBV19 to TRBJ1-5, with TRBD1 matching 8 bases. CDR3 length: 16 residues. The V segment lost 7 bases and the J segment 1 base; nucleotides outside the gene matches: 9. Per the germline V gene, CDR1 is LNHDA and CDR2 is SQIVND (reference sequence). CDR3 loop: CASTPFDRGSNQPQHF. CDR3 nucleotide sequence: TGTGCCAGTACCCCCTTCGACAGGGGAAGCAATCAGCCCCAGCATTTT.

The chain employs TRBV28 and TRBJ1-1, with 11 bases aligning to TRBD1. Germline trimming cut 4 bases from V and 9 bases from J; bases unmatched to any gene: 22. CDR3 length equals 19 residues. Germline V gives CDR1 MDHEN, CDR2 SYDVKM. In DNA, the CDR3 is TGTGCCAGCAGTTCCACGCTCTTAGGGACAGGGGGTAGGAGAAGCAAAGCTTTCTTT. Translated: CASSSTLLGTGGRRSKAFF.

CDR3 DNA sequence: TGTGCCACCAGTGATTCAGGGGTTCGCGAGACCCAGTACTTC. This gives the protein CATSDSGVRETQYF. The chain uses TRBV24-1 and TRBJ2-5; D might be TRBD1 (6 bases). Germline values: CDR1 KGHDR, CDR2 SFDVKD. This CDR3 has 14 amino acids. Between the trimmed V and J ends, which lost 2 bases and 5 bases, there was a span of 11 bases.